What follows are 12 T cell receptor beta chains derived from one specimen sequenced in a study of memory CD4+ T cells and cytomegalovirus serostatus. The sort gate was single viable CD3+CD4+CD8-CD45RO+ cells for memory CD4+ T cells. The protocol was immunoSEQ multiplex PCR, while the TCRdb copy is restricted to in-frame clones and leaves out a portion. The sample contains 45,000 to 60,000 clones, about four fifths of which appear only once. The material sequenced was memory CD4+ T cells from blood. These receptors came from an adult in good health and CMV-seropositive.

The CDR3 reads CASSGISSTDTQYF. CDR3 in DNA: TGTGCCAGCAGTGGTATCTCTAGCACAGATACGCAGTATTTT. The chain carries TRBV2 and TRBJ2-3; D is unresolved. Per the germline V gene, CDR1 is SNHLY and CDR2 is FYNNEI. The CDR3 spans 14 residues. V lost 4 bases to trimming and J lost 0 bases, with 8 bases between them.

The chain joins TRBV5-1 to TRBJ2-5; D is possibly TRBD1 or TRBD2 (5 bases each). V shed 5 bases and J shed 1 base, with 12 bases lying between them. Germline V gene data show CDR1 as SGHRS and CDR2 as YFSETQ. This CDR3 has 14 residues. CDR3 sequence: CASRRGQGQETQYF. The CDR3 coding sequence is TGCGCCAGCAGGAGGGGTCAGGGCCAAGAGACCCAGTACTTC.

The sample holds a few counts of this clone. The rearrangement joins TRBV28 to TRBJ1-5; possibly TRBD1 for D (6 bases). This CDR3 comprises 13 residues. V lost 4 bases to trimming and J lost 7 bases, with 11 bases between them. Germline V gene data show CDR1 as MDHEN and CDR2 as SYDVKM. The CDR3 DNA reads as TGTGCCAGCAGTTATATACAGGGCCAGCCCCAGCATTTT. This translates into CASSYIQGQPQHF.

This sequence joins TRBV5-1 and TRBJ1-1; D remains unclear. The germline V gene encodes CDR1 SGHRS and CDR2 YFSETQ. The CDR3 runs to 13 residues. V gave up 4 bases and J gave up 3 bases, with 10 bases separating them. The CDR3 is CASSIRVDTEAFF. The CDR3 nucleotides read TGCGCCAGCAGCATAAGGGTTGACACTGAAGCTTTCTTT.

The chain combines TRBV7-8 with TRBJ2-7, with D possibly TRBD1 on 6 matching bases. V was pared by 3 bases and J by 6 bases, with 12 bases between. The CDR3 spans 13 residues. Looked up from germline, CDR1 is SGHVS and CDR2 is FQNEAQ. The DNA for the CDR3 is TGTGCCAGCAGCTTTGCAGGGGTAGGCGAGCAGTACTTC. This encodes CASSFAGVGEQYF.

The chain combines TRBV27 with TRBJ2-7, with TRBD2 as a possible D gene (5 bases). With 5 bases removed from V and 2 bases from J, the gap between germline ends came to 19 bases. The CDR3 totals 16 residues. Germline V gene data show CDR1 as MNHEY and CDR2 as SMNVEV (reference sequence). The CDR3 DNA sequence: TGTGCCAGCAGTACGTCTCCGGGATCTAAAACCTACGAGCAGTACTTC. This codes for CASSTSPGSKTYEQYF.

The chain recombines TRBV6-1 with TRBJ2-7, with D hard to call. The germline V gene encodes CDR1 MNHNS and CDR2 SASEGT. Deletions cut 6 bases from V and 0 bases from J, with 15 bases between. CDR3 length equals 15 residues. Here the CDR3 reads CASRYTTLSSYEQYF. CDR3 nucleotides: TGTGCCAGCAGGTACACCACCCTGAGCTCCTACGAGCAGTACTTC.

The chain is built from TRBV18 and TRBJ2-1, with 10 bases that match TRBD1. Trimming removed 4 bases from V and 6 bases from J; junction bases left unmatched: 9. Per the germline V gene, CDR1 is KGHSH and CDR2 is LQKENI. This CDR3 has 16 residues. The CDR3 DNA follows: TGTGCCAGCTCACTTACGGGACAGGGGTTCCGCAATGAGCAGTTCTTC. Its protein product is CASSLTGQGFRNEQFF.

The chain links TRBV2 to TRBJ2-7, with 7 bases matching TRBD2. The J segment lost 0 bases and the V segment lost 7 bases, leaving 6 bases of the junction unmatched. Germline V gives CDR1 SNHLY, CDR2 FYNNEI. CDR3 length: 14 amino acids. Here the CDR3 DNA reads TGTGCCAGCAAACTGCGGGAGAGCTCCTACGAGCAGTACTTC. Translating it yields CASKLRESSYEQYF.

In this sample, this clone turned up a few times. The chain recombines TRBV9 with TRBJ1-1; D unclear. Trimming left V 0 bases short and J 1 base short, with 7 bases between. The CDR3 spans 14 residues. Germline assignment: CDR1 SGDLS and CDR2 YYNGEE. CDR3 sequence reads: CASSVVPENTEAFF. CDR3 DNA: TGTGCCAGCAGCGTAGTGCCAGAGAACACTGAAGCTTTCTTT.

The rearrangement uses TRBV28 and TRBJ2-5, with a tentative D call TRBD1 (6 bases). In germline, CDR1 is MDHEN, CDR2 SYDVKM. V lost 3 bases and J 3 bases, leaving 23 bases between the germline ends. CDR3 length: 18 residues. The CDR3 loop is CASSLGATSRAEEETQYF. The CDR3 DNA reads TGTGCCAGCAGTTTGGGGGCCACAAGTCGGGCTGAGGAAGAGACCCAGTACTTC. The complete variable domain, with remaining parts taken from reference TRBV28 and TRBJ2-5, reads DVKVTQSSRYLVKRTGEKVFLECVQDMDHENMFWYRQDPGLGLRLIYFSYDVKMKEKGDIPEGYSVSREKKERFSLILESASTNQTSMYLCASSLGATSRAEEETQYFGPGTRLLVL.

The chain recombines TRBV28 with TRBJ2-1, with 9 bases lining up with TRBD1. This CDR3 comprises 13 residues. Germline V lookup: CDR1 MDHEN, CDR2 SYDVKM. Trimming cost V 5 bases and J 8 bases; bases outside gene matches: 4. Here the CDR3 reads CASSPGQGYEQFF. The CDR3 region has the DNA TGTGCCAGCAGTCCGGGACAGGGCTATGAGCAGTTCTTC.